This T cell receptor beta chain came from a study of T cells after yellow fever vaccination. Study at large: When fractions had low cell numbers, they were prepared with SMART-Seq v4 Ultra Low Input. General study results and limits: Weaker, the secondary response peaked sooner, at day 5 versus 15. One caveat is that FACS-sorted repertoires could contain abundant clonotypes contaminating from the bulk population.

Universal primer sites and UMIs were introduced during 5'RACE template-switching synthesis of TCR cDNA. Via MiXCR, TCRdb re-called the 5' RACE reads, giving one row per CDR3 protein. The repertoire includes some 200,000 distinct CDR3 sequences, approximately 3.3% of them detected once, and roughly 3.2% sits in the top ten. This CDR3 has 14 amino acids. The germline V gene has CDR1 SNHLY and CDR2 FYNNEI. V lost 6 bases, J lost 7 bases, and 10 bases stayed unmatched. This clonotype was counted many times. The antigen is undetermined. The chain joins TRBV2 to TRBJ1-2; 8 nucleotides align to TRBD1. Sequences were derived from CD4+ T cells sorted from PBMCs, sampled 10 days after the yellow fever booster vaccination. The source is a man aged 18-30 years who received the YFV17D yellow fever vaccine. CDR3 sequence reads: CASRLDRVGVGYTF. The DNA of the CDR3 is TGTGCCAGCAGGTTGGACAGGGTGGGAGTTGGCTACACCTTC.